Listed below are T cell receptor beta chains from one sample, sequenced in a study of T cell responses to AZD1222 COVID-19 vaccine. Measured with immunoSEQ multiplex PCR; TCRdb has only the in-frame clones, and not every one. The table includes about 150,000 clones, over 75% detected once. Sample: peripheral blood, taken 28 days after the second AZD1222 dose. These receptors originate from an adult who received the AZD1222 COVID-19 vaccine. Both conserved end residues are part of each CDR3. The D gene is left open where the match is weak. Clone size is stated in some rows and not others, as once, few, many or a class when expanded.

TGTGCCAGCAGCCACAATCAGGGGGTGGGCTACAATGAGCAGTTCTTC	CASSHNQGVGYNEQFF	-	TRBV28	TRBD1	TRBJ2-1
TGTGCCAGCTCACCAGGGGGTAGACAGCCCCAGCATTTT	CASSPGGRQPQHF	-	TRBV18	-	TRBJ1-5
TGTGCCAGCTCACCAGCAGCGGGAGGGCCCTACGAGCAGTACTTC	CASSPAAGGPYEQYF	-	TRBV18	TRBD2	TRBJ2-7
TGTGCCAGCAGTTCCCGACAGGGAGGGGACTATGGCTACACCTTC	CASSSRQGGDYGYTF	-	TRBV28	TRBD1	TRBJ1-2
TGTGCCAGTAGCCTCAAAGGCTACGAGCAGTACTTC	CASSLKGYEQYF	few	TRBV19	-	TRBJ2-7
TGTGCCTGGAGTGTTGGGGGGGGAGGTAATTCACCCCTCCACTTT	CAWSVGGGGNSPLHF	-	TRBV30	-	TRBJ1-6
TGCGCCAGCAGCCGCGACAGGAGCAGCACAGATACGCAGTATTTT	CASSRDRSSTDTQYF	-	TRBV5-1	-	TRBJ2-3
TGTGCCAGCAGCCCCCGGCAGGGTACCGAGACCCAGTACTTC	CASSPRQGTETQYF	-	TRBV7-6	-	TRBJ2-5
TGCGCCAGCAGCCCGGGACAGAACACCGGGGAGCTGTTTTTT	CASSPGQNTGELFF	once	TRBV4-1	-	TRBJ2-2
TGTGCCAGCAGCAAAGAATTCTCTAGCGGGAGTTTTGGCACCGGGGAGCTGTTTTTT	CASSKEFSSGSFGTGELFF	-	TRBV21-1	-	TRBJ2-2
TGCAGCGGGGAATCGGGGGGCGAGCAGTACTTC	CSGESGGEQYF	-	TRBV29-1	TRBD2	TRBJ2-7
TGTGCCAGCAGACCGGACAGGGGCGACACCGGGGAGCTGTTTTTT	CASRPDRGDTGELFF	-	TRBV2	TRBD1	TRBJ2-2
TGTGCCAGCAGTTACGTGGGGGCCGCCTTCACAGATACGCAGTATTTT	CASSYVGAAFTDTQYF	-	TRBV6-2/TRBV6-3	-	TRBJ2-3
TGTGCCAGCATCTTCTCGGAGAAGGGGGATTCACCCCTCCACTTT	CASIFSEKGDSPLHF	-	TRBV6-6	-	TRBJ1-6
TGTGCCAGCAGCCAAGGTTGGGACAGCTACTATGGCTACACCTTC	CASSQGWDSYYGYTF	-	TRBV6-5	TRBD1	TRBJ1-2
TGTGCCAGCAGACCTCCCGGGGGAAACACCATATATTTT	CASRPPGGNTIYF	-	TRBV12-3/TRBV12-4	-	TRBJ1-3
TGTGCCAGTAGTATATTGGCCGGGGCCCCGTCCTACACCTTC	CASSILAGAPSYTF	-	TRBV19	-	TRBJ1-2